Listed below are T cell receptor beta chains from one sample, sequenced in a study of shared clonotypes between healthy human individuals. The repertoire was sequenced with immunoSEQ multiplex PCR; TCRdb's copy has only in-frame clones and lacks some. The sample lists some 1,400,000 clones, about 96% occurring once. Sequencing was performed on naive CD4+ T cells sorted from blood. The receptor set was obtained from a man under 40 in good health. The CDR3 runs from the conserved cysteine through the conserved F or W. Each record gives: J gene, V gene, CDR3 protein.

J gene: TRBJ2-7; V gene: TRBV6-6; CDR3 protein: CASSPTGAGDDEQYF
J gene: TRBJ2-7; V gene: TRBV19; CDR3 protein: CASSIDLTTGTHYEQYF
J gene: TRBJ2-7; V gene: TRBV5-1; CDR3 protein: CASSLGQGAYEQYF
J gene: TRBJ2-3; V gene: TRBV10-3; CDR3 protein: CAISEGASGITDTQYF
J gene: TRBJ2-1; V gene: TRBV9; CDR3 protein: CASSVNPSGAYNEQFF
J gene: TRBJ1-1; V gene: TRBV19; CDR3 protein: CASSTHPISGAEAFF
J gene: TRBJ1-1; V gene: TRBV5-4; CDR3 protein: CASSPTPGQGATEAFF
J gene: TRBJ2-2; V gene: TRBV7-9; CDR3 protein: CASSFPRDHTGELFF
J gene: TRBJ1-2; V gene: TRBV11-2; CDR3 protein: CASSLLGSRGYTF
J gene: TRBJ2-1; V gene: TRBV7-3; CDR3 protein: CASSLLAGSSNEQFF
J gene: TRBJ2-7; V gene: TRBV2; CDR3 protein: CASRGLAGYEQYF
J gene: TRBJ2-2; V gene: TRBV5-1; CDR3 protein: CASTKGLAGVNTGELFF
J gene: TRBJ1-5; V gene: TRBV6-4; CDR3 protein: CASSGQTGSNLNQPQHF
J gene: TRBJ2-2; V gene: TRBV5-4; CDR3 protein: CASSSGTSGRDTGELFF
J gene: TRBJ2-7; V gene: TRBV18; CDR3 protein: CASSFVIGDEQYF
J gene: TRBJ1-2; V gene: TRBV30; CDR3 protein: CAWSGQGARGYTF
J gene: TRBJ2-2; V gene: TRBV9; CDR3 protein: CASSVAPSGNHGELFF
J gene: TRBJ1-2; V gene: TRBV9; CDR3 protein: CASSVTGRDRGYTF
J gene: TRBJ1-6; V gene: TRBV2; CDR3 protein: CASVRLVPNSPLHF
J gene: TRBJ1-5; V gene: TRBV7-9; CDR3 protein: CASSSSGQLFNQPQHF
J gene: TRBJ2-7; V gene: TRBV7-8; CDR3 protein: CASSLETNPSIPGNEQYF
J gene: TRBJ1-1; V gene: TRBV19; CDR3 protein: CASTQYPALTQGNTEAFF
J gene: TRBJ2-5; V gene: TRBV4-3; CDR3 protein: CASSQDLAGGSETQYF
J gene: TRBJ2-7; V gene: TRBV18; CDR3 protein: CASSSQNYEQYF
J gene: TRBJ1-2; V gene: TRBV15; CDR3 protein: CATSRADRVQGGYTF
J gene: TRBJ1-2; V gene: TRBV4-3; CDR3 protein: CASSQSGRGSYGYTF
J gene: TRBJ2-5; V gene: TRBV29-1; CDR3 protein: CSVVTQGAEETQYF
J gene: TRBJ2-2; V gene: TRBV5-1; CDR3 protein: CASSYTTNTGELFF
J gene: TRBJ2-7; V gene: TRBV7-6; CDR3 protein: CASSSTGTYTAYEQYF
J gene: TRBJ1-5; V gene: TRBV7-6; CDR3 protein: CASSLFAGGSNQPQHF